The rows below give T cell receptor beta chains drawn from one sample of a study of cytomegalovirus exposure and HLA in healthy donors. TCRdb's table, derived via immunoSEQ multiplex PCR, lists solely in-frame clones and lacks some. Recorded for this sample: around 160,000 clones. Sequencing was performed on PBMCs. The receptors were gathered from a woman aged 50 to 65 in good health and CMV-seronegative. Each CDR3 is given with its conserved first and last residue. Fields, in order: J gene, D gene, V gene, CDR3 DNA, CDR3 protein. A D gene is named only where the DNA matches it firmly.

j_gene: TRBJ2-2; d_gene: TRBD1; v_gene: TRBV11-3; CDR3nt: TGTGCCAGCAGCTTAGATCGTGGTCTAGGGACAGGGGGAACCGGGGAGCTGTTTTTT; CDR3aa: CASSLDRGLGTGGTGELFF
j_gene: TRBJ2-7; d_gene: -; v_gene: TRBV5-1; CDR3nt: TGCGCCAGCAGCCCGCTGGGGGGCGGGGGCGTCTTC; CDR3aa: CASSPLGGGGVF
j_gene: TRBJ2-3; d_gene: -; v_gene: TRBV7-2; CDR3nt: TGTGCCAGCAGCTTCGCCCTTGGGGCCTTGTCGGCTACAGATACGCAGTATTTT; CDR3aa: CASSFALGALSATDTQYF
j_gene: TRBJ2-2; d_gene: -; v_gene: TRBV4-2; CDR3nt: TGTGCCAGCAGCCCTCGGTGGGGGCCGAACACCGGGGAGCTGTTTTTT; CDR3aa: CASSPRWGPNTGELFF
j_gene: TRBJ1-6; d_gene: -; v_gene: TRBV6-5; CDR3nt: TGTGCCAGCAGTGCTGGGCCGTATAATTCACCCCTCCACTTT; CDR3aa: CASSAGPYNSPLHF
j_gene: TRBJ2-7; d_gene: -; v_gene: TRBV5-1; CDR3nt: TGCGCCAGCAGCTACCAAACAGGGAATTCGGGGTACGAGCAGTACTTC; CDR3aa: CASSYQTGNSGYEQYF
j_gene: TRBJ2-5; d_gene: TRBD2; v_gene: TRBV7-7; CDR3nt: TGTGCCAGCAGCTCGGGACTACAAGAGACCCAGTACTTC; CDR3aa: CASSSGLQETQYF
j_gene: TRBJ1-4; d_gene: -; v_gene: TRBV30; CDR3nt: TGTGCCTGGAGTACAGGGTTTAATGAAAAACTGTTTTTT; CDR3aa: CAWSTGFNEKLFF
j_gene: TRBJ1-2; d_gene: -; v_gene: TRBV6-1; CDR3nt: TGTGCCAGCACCCCCGGGAGGGGGTCCTATGGCTACACCTTC; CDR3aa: CASTPGRGSYGYTF
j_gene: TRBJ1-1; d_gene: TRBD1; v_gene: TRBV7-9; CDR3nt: TGTGCCAGCAGCTTAATTCAGGGGGTGGGAGGCTACACTGAAGCTTTCTTT; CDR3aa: CASSLIQGVGGYTEAFF
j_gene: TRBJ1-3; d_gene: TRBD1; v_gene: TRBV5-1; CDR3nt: TGCGCCAGCAGCCCGGACAGGGTGACCGGAAACACCATATATTTT; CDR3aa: CASSPDRVTGNTIYF
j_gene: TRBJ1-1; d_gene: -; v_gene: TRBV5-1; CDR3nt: TGCGCCAGCAGCATTACCGGGACATTGAACACTGAAGCTTTCTTT; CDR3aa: CASSITGTLNTEAFF
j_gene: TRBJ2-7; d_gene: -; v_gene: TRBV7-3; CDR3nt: TGTGCCAGCAGCGTAGGGAGCTCCTACGAGCAGTACTTC; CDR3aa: CASSVGSSYEQYF
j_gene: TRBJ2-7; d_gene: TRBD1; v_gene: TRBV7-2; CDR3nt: TGTGCCAGCAGCCCGGGACAGGGGGAAGGTTCCGAGCAGTACTTC; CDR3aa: CASSPGQGEGSEQYF
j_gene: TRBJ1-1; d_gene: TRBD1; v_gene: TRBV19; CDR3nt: TGTGCCAGTAGTGTCACGGGACAGGGAATCTCTGAAGCTTTCTTT; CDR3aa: CASSVTGQGISEAFF
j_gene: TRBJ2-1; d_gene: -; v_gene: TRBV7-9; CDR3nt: TGTGCCAGCAGCTTAGGACCCCGGGGTGAGCAGTTCTTC; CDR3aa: CASSLGPRGEQFF
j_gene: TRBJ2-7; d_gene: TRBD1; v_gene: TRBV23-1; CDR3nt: TGCGCCAGCAGTCTTTCTCCGGGACAGGGGGCTGTCCACGAGCAGTACTTC; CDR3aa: CASSLSPGQGAVHEQYF
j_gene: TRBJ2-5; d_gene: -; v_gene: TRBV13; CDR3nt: TGTGCCAGCAGCTTTACGGACAGAGGGGAGACCCAGTACTTC; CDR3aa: CASSFTDRGETQYF